This T cell receptor beta chain is from a study of long-term antiretroviral therapy in people with HIV. Trimming removed 1 base from V and 4 bases from J, with 10 bases in between. Germline-derived CDR1 and CDR2 are MNHNY and SVGAGI (reference sequence). This CDR3 is built from 15 residues. This clone was picked up one time. As yet, its antigen is unknown. It was version v3.0 of the immunoSEQ assay that was run at survey level. A per-sample goal of about 40,000-55,000 T-cell genomes was targeted by sequencing. This table comes from immunoSEQ multiplex PCR, and its TCRdb copy is limited to in-frame clones, with some not included. Among about 35,000 clones listed, roughly 80% were seen once. Study findings and constraints: Pre-ART expanded TRB clones stayed dominant throughout, though often decreasing after ART.

The source is a woman in her 50s with HIV. The sample in question was unsorted PBMCs, obtained 2 years after starting antiretroviral therapy. The V call is TRBV6-6, the J call TRBJ2-2; D might be TRBD1 (5 bases). In nucleotides, the CDR3 is TGTGCCAGCAGTTACTATGGGGCCCCCACCGGGGAGCTGTTTTTT. Amino acids: CASSYYGAPTGELFF.